Reported below is one TCR beta chain. This entry comes from a study of shared clonotypes between healthy human individuals. Germline V CDR1 and CDR2: MNHEY, SMNVEV (reference sequence). The length of the CDR3 is 17 residues. The V and J ends lost 6 bases and 7 bases respectively, with 28 bases between them. The method was immunoSEQ multiplex PCR; TCRdb's version includes in-frame clones alone and lacks a portion of them. This sample has roughly 700,000 clones, with about 90% found just once. This clonotype was sampled from a young man in good health. Some clones in this sample may be carry-over from other donors' samples. The sequencing sample was made of memory CD8+ T cells from PBMCs. Stated subset: CD45RO+ cells pooled with CCR7-negative TemRA cells. The genes are TRBV27 and TRBJ2-7; possibly TRBD1 for D (5 bases). CDR3 nucleotides: TGTGCCAGCAGCTTTGCGCTCCAGGGAACCGTTCCAAGGGAGCAGTACTTC. The encoded protein is CASSFALQGTVPREQYF.